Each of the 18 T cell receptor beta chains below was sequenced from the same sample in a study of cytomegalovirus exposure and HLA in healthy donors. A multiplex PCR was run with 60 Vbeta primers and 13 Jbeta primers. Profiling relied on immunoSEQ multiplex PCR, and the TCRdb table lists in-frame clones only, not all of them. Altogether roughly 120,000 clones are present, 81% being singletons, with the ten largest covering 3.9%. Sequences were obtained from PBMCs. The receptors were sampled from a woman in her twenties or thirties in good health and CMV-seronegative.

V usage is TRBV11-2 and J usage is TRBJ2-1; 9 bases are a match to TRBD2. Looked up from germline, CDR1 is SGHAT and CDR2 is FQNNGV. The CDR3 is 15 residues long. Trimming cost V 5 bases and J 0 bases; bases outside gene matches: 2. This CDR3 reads CASSRAGGSYNEQFF. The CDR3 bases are TGTGCCAGCAGCCGAGCGGGAGGCTCCTACAATGAGCAGTTCTTC. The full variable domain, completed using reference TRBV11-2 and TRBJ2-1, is EAGVAQSPRYKIIEKRQSVAFWCNPISGHATLYWYQQILGQGPKLLIQFQNNGVVDDSQLPKDRFSAERLKGVDSTLKIQPAKLEDSAVYLCASSRAGGSYNEQFFGPGTRLTVL.

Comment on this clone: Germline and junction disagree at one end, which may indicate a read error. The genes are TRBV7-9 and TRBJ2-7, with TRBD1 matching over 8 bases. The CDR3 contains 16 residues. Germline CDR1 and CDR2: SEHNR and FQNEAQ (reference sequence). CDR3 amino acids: CSSSQRAGQGVYEQYF. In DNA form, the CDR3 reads TGTTCCAGCAGCCAACGGGCCGGACAGGGTGTATACGAGCAGTACTTC.

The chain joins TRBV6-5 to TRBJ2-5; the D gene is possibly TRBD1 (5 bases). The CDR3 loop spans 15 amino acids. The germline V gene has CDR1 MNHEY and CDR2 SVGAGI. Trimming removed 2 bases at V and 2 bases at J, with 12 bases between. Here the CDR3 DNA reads TGTGCCAGCAGTTACGGGGCTCCGGAGCAAGAGACCCAGTACTTC. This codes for CASSYGAPEQETQYF.

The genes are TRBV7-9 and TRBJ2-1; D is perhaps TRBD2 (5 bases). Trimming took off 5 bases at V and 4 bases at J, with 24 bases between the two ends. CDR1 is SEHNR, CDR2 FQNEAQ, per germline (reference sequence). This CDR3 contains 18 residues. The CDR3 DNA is TGTGCCAGCAGCCCCAGAGGCGTAGCGAGCGCTATTTACAATGAGCAGTTCTTC. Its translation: CASSPRGVASAIYNEQFF.

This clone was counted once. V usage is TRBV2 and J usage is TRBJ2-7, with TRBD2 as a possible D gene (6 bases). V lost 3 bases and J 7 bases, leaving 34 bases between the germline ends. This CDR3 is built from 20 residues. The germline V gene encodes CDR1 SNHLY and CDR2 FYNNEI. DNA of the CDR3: TGTGCCAGCAGTGAGGCGGGGTGGGGCCGTGCCGTGGGGGTTCCTCGTGAGCAGTACTTC. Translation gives CASSEAGWGRAVGVPREQYF.

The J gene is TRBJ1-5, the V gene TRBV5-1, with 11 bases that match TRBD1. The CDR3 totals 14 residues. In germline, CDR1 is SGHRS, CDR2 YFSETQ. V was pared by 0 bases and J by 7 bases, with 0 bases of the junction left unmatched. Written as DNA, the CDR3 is TGCGCCAGCAGCTTGGGGGACAGGGGGCAGCCCCAGCATTTT. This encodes CASSLGDRGQPQHF.

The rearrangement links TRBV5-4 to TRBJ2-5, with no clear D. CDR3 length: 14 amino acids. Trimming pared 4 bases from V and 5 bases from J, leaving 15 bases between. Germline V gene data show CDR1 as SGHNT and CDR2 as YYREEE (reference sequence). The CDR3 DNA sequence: TGTGCCAGCAGCCCCGCCACCGGGTTGGAGACCCAGTACTTC. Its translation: CASSPATGLETQYF.

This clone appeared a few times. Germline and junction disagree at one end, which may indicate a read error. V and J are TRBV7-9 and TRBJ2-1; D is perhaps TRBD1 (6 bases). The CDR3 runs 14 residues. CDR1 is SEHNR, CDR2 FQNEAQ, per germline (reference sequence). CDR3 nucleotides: TGTTCCAGCAGATTCCCAATACCGGGACAAGAGCAGTTCTTC. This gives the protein CSSRFPIPGQEQFF.

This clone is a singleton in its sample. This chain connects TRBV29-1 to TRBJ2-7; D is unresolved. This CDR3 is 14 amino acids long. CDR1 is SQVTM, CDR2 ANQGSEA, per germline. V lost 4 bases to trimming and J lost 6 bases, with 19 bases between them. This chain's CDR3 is CSVGFELVSGEQYF. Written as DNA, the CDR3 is TGCAGCGTTGGATTTGAACTCGTGTCGGGCGAGCAGTACTTC.

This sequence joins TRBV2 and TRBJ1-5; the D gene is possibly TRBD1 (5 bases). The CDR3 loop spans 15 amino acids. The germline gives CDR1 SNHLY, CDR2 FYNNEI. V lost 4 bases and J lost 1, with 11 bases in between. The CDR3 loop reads CASSAQGGSNQPQHF. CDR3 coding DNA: TGTGCCAGCAGTGCCCAGGGAGGGAGCAATCAGCCCCAGCATTTT.

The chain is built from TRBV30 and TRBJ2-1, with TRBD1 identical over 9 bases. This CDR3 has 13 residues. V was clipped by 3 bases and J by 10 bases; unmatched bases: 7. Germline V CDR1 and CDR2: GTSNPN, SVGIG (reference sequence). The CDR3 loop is CAWSRDRVREQFF. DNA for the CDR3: TGTGCCTGGAGCCGGGACAGGGTTCGAGAGCAGTTCTTC.

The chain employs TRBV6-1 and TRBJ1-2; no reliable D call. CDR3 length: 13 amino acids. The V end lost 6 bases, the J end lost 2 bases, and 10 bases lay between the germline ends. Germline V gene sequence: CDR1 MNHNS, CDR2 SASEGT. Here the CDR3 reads CASRTSINYGYTF. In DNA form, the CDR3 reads TGTGCCAGCAGGACAAGTATAAACTATGGCTACACCTTC.

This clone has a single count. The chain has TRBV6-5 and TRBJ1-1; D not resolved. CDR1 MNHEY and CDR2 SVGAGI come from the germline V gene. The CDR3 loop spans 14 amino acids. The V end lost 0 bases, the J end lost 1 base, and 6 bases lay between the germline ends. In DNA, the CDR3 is TGTGCCAGCAGTTACTCTGGCGGGAACACTGAAGCTTTCTTT. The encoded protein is CASSYSGGNTEAFF.

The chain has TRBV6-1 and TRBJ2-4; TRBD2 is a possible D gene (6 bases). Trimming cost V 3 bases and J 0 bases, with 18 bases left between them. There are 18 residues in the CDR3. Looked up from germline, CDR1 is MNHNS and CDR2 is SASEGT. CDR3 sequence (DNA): TGTGCCAGCAGTGAGGGGACGGCGGGAACCGTAGCCAAAAACATTCAGTACTTC. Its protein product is CASSEGTAGTVAKNIQYF.

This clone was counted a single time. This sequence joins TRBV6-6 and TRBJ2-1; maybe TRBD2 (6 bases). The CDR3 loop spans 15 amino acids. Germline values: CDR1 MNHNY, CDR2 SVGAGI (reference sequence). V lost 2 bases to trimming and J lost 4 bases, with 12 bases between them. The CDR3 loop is CASSYVGGSYNEQFF. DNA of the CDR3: TGTGCCAGCAGTTACGTGGGAGGATCATACAATGAGCAGTTCTTC.

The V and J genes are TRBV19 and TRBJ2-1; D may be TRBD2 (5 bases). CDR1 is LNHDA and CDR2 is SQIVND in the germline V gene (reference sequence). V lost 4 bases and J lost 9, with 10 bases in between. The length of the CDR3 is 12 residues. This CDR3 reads CASSNSRGEQFF. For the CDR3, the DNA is TGTGCCAGTAGTAACAGCCGGGGTGAGCAGTTCTTC.

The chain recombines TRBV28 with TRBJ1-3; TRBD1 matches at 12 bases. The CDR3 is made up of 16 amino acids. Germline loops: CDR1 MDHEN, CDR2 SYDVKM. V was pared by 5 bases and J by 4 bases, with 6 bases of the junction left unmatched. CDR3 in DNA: TGTGCCAGCAGTCTCCGGGACAGGGGGCTCGGAAACACCATATATTTT. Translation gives CASSLRDRGLGNTIYF.

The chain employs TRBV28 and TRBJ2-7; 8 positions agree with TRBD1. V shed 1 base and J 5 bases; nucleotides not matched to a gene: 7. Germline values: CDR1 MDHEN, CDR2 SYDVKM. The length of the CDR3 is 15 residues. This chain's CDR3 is CASSLSTGGNDEQYF. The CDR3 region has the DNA TGTGCCAGCAGTTTATCAACAGGGGGTAACGACGAGCAGTACTTC.